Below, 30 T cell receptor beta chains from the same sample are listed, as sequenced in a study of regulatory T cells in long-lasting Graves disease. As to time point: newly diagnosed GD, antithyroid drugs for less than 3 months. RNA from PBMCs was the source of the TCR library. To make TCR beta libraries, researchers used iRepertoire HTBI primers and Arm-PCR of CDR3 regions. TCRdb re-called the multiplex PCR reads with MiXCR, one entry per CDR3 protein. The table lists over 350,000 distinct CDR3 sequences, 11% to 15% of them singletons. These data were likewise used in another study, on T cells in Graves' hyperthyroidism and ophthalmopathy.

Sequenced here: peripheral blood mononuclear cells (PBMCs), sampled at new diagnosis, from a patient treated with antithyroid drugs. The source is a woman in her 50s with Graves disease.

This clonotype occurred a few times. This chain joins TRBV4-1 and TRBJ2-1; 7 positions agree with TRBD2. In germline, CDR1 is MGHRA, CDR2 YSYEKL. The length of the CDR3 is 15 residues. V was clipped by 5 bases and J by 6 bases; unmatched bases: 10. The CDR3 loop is CASSDRLAASNEQFF. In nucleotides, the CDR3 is TGCGCCAGCAGCGACCGACTAGCTGCTTCCAATGAGCAGTTCTTC.

The CDR3 coding sequence is TGTGCCAGCAGTGAATCGCCTAGCGGGAGCTACGAGCAGTACTTC. Amino acids: CASSESPSGSYEQYF. The chain joins TRBV25-1 to TRBJ2-7; 10 nucleotides align to TRBD2. CDR1 is MGHDK, CDR2 SYGVNS, per germline. This CDR3 spans 15 amino acids. Unmatched junction bases numbered 3, after V lost 1 base and J lost 3 bases.

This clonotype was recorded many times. CDR3: CASNPGGPLNEQFF. CDR3 sequence (DNA): TGTGCCAGCAATCCGGGAGGGCCGCTCAATGAGCAGTTCTTC. The chain couples TRBV11-2 to TRBJ2-1, with TRBD2 matching 8 bases. J was trimmed by 6 bases and V by 7 bases; bases with no gene match: 8. Germline values: CDR1 SGHAT, CDR2 FQNNGV. The CDR3 length is 14 residues. The variable domain in full, completed from reference TRBV11-2 and TRBJ2-1, reads EAGVAQSPRYKIIEKRQSVAFWCNPISGHATLYWYQQILGQGPKLLIQFQNNGVVDDSQLPKDRFSAERLKGVDSTLKIQPAKLEDSAVYLCASNPGGPLNEQFFGPGTRLTVL.

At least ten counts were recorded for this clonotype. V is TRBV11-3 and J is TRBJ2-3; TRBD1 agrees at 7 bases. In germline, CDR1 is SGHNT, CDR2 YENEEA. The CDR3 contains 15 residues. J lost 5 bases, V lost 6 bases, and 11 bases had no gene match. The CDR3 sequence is CASSRGTAPGDTQYF. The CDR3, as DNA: TGTGCCAGCAGTAGGGGGACAGCCCCGGGAGATACGCAGTATTTT. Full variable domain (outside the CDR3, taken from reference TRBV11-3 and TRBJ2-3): EAGVVQSPRYKIIEKKQPVAFWCNPISGHNTLYWYLQNLGQGPELLIRYENEEAVDDSQLPKDRFSAERLKGVDSTLKIQPAELGDSAVYLCASSRGTAPGDTQYFGPGTRLTVL.

The CDR3 is CASSSQTGTSGRDTQYF. DNA of the CDR3: TGTGCCAGCAGTTCCCAGACCGGGACTAGCGGGAGGGATACGCAGTATTTT. The chain is built from TRBV2 and TRBJ2-3; 15 bases map to TRBD2. The CDR3 covers 17 residues. CDR1 and CDR2 from the germline V gene are SNHLY and FYNNEI. With V trimmed by 5 bases and J by 6 bases, 9 bases remained unmatched.

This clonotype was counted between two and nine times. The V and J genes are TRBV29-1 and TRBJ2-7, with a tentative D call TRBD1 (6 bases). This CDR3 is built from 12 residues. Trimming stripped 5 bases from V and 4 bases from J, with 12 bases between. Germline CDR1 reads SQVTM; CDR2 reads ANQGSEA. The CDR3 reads CSVWQGRYEQYF. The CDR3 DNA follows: TGCAGCGTTTGGCAGGGGCGGTACGAGCAGTACTTC.

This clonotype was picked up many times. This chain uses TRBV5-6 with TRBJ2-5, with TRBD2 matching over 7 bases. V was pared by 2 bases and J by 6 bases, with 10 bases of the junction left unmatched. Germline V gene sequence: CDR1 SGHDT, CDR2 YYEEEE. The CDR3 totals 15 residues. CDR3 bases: TGTGCCAGCAGCTTCCGGCGGGAGTTACTAAAGACCCAGTACTTC. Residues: CASSFRRELLKTQYF. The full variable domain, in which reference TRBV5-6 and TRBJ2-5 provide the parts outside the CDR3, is DAGVTQSPTHLIKTRGQQVTLRCSPKSGHDTVSWYQQALGQGPQFIFQYYEEEERQRGNFPDRFSGHQFPNYSSELNVNALLLGDSALYLCASSFRRELLKTQYFGPGTRLLVL.

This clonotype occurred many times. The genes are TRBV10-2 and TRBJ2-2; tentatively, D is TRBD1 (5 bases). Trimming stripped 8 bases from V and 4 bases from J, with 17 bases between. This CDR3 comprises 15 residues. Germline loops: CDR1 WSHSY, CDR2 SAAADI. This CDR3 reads CASGPTGWSTGELFF. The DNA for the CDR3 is TGCGCCAGCGGACCCACAGGATGGAGCACCGGGGAGCTGTTTTTT.

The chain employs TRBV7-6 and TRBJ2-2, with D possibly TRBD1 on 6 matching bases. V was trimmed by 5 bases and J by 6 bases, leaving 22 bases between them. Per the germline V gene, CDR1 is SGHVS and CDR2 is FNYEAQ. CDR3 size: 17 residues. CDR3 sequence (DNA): TGTGCCAGCAGCACTCGACAGGCCAGTTCCATGGCCGGGGAGCTGTTTTTT. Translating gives CASSTRQASSMAGELFF.

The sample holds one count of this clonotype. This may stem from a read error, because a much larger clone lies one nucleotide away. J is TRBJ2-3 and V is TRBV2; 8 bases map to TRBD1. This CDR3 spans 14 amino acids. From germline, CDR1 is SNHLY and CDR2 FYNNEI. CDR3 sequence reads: CASRRGQGRDTRYF. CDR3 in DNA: TGTGCCAGCCGAAGAGGACAGGGAAGAGATACGCGGTATTTT. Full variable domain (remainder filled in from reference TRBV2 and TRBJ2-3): EPEVTQTPSHQVTQMGQEVILRCVPISNHLYFYWYRQILGQKVEFLVSFYNNEISEKSEIFDDQFSVERPDGSNFTLKIRSTKLEDSAMYFCASRRGQGRDTRYFGPGTRLTVL.

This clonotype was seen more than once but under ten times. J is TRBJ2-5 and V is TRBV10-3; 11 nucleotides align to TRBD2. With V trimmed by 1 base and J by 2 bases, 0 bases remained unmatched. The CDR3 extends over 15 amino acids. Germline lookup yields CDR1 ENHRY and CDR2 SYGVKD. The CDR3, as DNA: TGTGCCATCAGTGAGTTAGCGGGAGGGCAAGAGACCCAGTACTTC. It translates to CAISELAGGQETQYF.

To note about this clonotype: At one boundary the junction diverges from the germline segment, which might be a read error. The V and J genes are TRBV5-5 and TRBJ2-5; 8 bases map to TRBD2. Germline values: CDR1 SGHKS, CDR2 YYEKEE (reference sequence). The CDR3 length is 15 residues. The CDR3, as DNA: TGTGCCAACAGCGCCGGGACTAGGAGCCAAGAGACCCAGTACTTC. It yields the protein CANSAGTRSQETQYF.

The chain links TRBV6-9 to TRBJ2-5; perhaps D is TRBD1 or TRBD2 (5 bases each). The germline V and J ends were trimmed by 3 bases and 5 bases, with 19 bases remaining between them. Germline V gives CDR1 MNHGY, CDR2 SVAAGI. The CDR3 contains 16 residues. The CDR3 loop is CASSYSNILGDETQYF. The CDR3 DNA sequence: TGTGCCAGCAGTTACTCGAATATTTTAGGGGACGAGACCCAGTACTTC.

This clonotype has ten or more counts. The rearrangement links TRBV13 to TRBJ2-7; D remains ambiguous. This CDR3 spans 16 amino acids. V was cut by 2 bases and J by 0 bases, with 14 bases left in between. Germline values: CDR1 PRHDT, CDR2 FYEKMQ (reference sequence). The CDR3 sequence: CASSLNLGQSSYEQYF. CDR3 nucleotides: TGTGCCAGCAGCTTAAACCTCGGTCAGAGCTCCTACGAGCAGTACTTC.

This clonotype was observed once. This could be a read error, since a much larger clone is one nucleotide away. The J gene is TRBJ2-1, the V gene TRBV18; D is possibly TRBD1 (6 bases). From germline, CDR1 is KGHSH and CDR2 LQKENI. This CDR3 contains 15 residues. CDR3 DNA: TGTGCCAGCTCACCAGGAGCAGGGGTCCACAATGAGCAGTCCTTC. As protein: CASSPGAGVHNEQSF.

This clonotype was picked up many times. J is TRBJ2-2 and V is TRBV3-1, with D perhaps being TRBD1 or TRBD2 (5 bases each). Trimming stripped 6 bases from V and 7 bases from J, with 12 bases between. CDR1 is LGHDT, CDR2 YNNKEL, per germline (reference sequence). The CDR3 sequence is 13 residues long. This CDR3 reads CASRQRDLGELFF. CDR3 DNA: TGTGCCAGCAGGCAAAGGGACCTCGGGGAGCTGTTTTTT.

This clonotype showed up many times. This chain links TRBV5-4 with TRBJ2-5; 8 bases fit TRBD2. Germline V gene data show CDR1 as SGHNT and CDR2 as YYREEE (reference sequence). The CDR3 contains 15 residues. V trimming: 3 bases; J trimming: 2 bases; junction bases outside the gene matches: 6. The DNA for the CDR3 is TGTGCCAGCAGCTCAACGACTAGCGTTCAAGAGACCCAGTACTTC. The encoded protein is CASSSTTSVQETQYF. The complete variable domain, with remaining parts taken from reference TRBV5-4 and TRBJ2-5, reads ETGVTQSPTHLIKTRGQQVTLRCSSQSGHNTVSWYQQALGQGPQFIFQYYREEENGRGNFPPRFSGLQFPNYSSELNVNALELDDSALYLCASSSTTSVQETQYFGPGTRLLVL.

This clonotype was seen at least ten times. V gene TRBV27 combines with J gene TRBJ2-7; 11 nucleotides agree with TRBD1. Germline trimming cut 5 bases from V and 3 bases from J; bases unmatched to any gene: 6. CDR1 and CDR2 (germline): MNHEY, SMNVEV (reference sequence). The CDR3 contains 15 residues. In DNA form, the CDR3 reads TGTGCCAGCAGTCCCCAGGACAGGGGGCTCTACGAGCAGTACTTC. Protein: CASSPQDRGLYEQYF.

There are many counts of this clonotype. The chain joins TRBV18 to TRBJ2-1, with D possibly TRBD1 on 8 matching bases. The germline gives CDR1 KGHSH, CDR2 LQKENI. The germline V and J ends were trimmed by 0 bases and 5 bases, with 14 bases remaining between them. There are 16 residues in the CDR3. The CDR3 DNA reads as TGTGCCAGCTCACCACCGGGGGGGACAGGCCACAATGAGCAGTTCTTC. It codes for CASSPPGGTGHNEQFF.

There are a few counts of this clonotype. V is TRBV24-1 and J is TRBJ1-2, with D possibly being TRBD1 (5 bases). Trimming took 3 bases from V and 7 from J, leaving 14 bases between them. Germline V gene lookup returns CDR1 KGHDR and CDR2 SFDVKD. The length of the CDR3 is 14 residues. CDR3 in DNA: TGTGCCACCAGTGATGGGGGGGTCCAGGGTGGCTACACCTTC. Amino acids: CATSDGGVQGGYTF.

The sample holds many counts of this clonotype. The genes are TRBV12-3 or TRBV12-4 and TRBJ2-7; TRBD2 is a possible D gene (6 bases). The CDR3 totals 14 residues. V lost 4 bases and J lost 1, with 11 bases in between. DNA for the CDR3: TGTGCCAGCAGTTCTTGGGACTCTTCCTACGAGCAGTACTTC. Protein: CASSSWDSSYEQYF.

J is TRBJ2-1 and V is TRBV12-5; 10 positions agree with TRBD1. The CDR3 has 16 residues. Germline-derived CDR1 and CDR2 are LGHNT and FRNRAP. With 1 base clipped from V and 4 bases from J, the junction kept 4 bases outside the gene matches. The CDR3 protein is CASGLGTGGMYNEQFF. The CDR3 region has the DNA TGTGCTAGTGGTTTGGGGACAGGGGGGATGTACAATGAGCAGTTCTTC.

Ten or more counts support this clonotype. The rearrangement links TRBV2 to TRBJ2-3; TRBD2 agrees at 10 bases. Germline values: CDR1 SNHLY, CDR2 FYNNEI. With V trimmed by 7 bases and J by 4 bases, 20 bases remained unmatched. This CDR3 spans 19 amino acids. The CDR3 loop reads CASKFTGSGRRVGADTQYF. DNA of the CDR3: TGTGCCAGCAAATTCACAGGTAGCGGGAGGAGAGTTGGCGCAGATACGCAGTATTTT.

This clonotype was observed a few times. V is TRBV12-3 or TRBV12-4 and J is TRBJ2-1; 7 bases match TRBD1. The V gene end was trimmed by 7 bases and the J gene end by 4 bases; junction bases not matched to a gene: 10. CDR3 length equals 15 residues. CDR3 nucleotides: TGTGCCAGCACTGGGGATATGACAGGGTACAATGAGCAGTTCTTC. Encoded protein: CASTGDMTGYNEQFF.

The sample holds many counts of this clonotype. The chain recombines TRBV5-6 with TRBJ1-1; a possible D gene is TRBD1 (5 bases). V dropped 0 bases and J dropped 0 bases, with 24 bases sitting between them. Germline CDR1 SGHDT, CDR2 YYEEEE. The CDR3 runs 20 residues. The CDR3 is CASSLATLDTYRQMNTEAFF. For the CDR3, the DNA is TGTGCCAGCAGCTTGGCTACACTGGACACTTACAGACAGATGAACACTGAAGCTTTCTTT.

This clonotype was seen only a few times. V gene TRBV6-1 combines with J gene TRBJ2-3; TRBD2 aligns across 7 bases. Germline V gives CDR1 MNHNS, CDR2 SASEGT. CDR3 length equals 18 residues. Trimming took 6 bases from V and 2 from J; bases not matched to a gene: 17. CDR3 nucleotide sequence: TGTGCCAGCAGCACGCCTAGCTACGGTGGGAGGGACACAGATACGCAGTATTTT. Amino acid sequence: CASSTPSYGGRDTDTQYF.

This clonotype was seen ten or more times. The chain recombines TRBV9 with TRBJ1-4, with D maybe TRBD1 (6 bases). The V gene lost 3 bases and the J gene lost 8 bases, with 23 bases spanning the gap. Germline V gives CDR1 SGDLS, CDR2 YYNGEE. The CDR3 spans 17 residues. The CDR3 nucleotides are TGTGCCAGCAGCGCGGGGGCAGGGAGACTTTTTCGGGAAAAACTGTTTTTT. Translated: CASSAGAGRLFREKLFF.

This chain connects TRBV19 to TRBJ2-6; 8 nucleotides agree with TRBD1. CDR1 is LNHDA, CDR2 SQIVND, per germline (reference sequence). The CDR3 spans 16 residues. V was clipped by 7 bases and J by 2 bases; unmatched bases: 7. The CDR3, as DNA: TGTGCCAGTATAGCAGGGGGCCGACCTGGGGCCAACGTCCTGACTTTC. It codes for CASIAGGRPGANVLTF.

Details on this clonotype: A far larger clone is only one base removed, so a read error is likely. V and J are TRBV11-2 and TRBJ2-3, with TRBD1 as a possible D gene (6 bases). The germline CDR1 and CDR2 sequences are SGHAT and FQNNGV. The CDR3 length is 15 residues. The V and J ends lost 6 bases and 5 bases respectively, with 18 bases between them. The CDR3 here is CASSRDTPLVDTQYF. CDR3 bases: TGTGCCAGCAGTAGGGACACCCCCCTCGTAGATACGCAGTATTTT.

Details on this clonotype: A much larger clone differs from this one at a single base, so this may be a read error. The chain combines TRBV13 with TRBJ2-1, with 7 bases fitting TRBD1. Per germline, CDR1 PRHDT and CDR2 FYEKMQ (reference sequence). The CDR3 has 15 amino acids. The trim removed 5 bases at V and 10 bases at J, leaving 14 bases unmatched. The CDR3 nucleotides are TGTGCCAGCAGCCCAAAGACAGGGAACGCCCACGAGCAGTTCTTC. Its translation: CASSPKTGNAHEQFF.